These 14 T cell receptor beta chains were all obtained from the same sample, sequenced in a study of radiotherapy plus CTLA-4 blockade in lung cancer. The repertoire was sequenced with immunoSEQ multiplex PCR; TCRdb's copy has only in-frame clones and lacks some. The profile shows tens of thousands of clones, about 83% of them singletons. The starting material was peripheral blood, obtained from a patient treated with radiotherapy plus ipilimumab. The receptors were gathered from a human donor with non-small cell lung cancer whose response to radiotherapy plus ipilimumab could not be evaluated.

This clone was counted between two and nine times. This chain's CDR3 is CASSWTGGADTQYF. Here the CDR3 DNA reads TGTGCCAGCAGTTGGACAGGGGGCGCCGATACGCAGTATTTT. The chain combines TRBV6-6 with TRBJ2-3, with TRBD1 identical over 11 bases. CDR3 length: 14 amino acids. Trimming at V came to 4 bases and at J to 6 bases, leaving 3 bases not matched to a gene. The germline CDR1 and CDR2 sequences are MNHNY and SVGAGI (reference sequence).

The rearrangement uses TRBV7-9 and TRBJ2-2; 11 nucleotides agree with TRBD2. V was pared by 2 bases and J by 6 bases, with 2 bases of the junction left unmatched. The CDR3 is made up of 15 amino acids. Looked up from germline, CDR1 is SEHNR and CDR2 is FQNEAQ (reference sequence). The DNA for the CDR3 is TGTGCCAGCAGCTTACGACTAGCGGGGCCCGGGGAGCTGTTTTTT. It yields the protein CASSLRLAGPGELFF.

The chain combines TRBV28 with TRBJ1-5; no firm D call. V was shortened by 2 bases and J by 0 bases, with 11 bases between the two germline ends. CDR1 is MDHEN, CDR2 SYDVKM, per germline. The CDR3 sequence is 16 residues long. The DNA for the CDR3 is TGTGCCAGCAGTTTACCCGAGACTGATAGCAATCAGCCCCAGCATTTT. Translating gives CASSLPETDSNQPQHF.

The rearrangement joins TRBV7-3 to TRBJ2-1; 8 bases line up with TRBD1. Germline CDR1 SGHTA, CDR2 FQGTGA. The CDR3 runs to 14 residues. The trim removed 5 bases at V and 5 bases at J, leaving 5 bases unmatched. In nucleotides, the CDR3 is TGTGCCAGCAGCCCACAGGGGGGCCACAATGAGCAGTTCTTC. Translated: CASSPQGGHNEQFF.

This clone was detected once. The gene calls are TRBV13 and TRBJ1-1, with D possibly TRBD1 on 5 matching bases. Germline V gene data show CDR1 as PRHDT and CDR2 as FYEKMQ (reference sequence). Trimming shortened V by 4 bases and J by 0 bases, and 6 bases separated the two germline ends. The CDR3 extends over 13 amino acids. The CDR3 region is CASSSRVNTEAFF. The DNA for the CDR3 is TGTGCCAGCAGCTCCAGGGTGAACACTGAAGCTTTCTTT.

This chain links TRBV4-1 with TRBJ2-2, with a tentative D call TRBD2 (5 bases). Germline CDR1 MGHRA, CDR2 YSYEKL. The germline V and J ends were trimmed by 6 bases and 0 bases, with 11 bases remaining between them. The CDR3 covers 15 residues. CDR3 protein: CASRLGESNTGELFF. CDR3 nucleotides: TGCGCCAGCAGACTCGGGGAGTCGAACACCGGGGAGCTGTTTTTT.

Here the CDR3 DNA reads TGTGCCAGCAGTCCATTACTAGCGGGAGGTCTCTACGAGCAGTACTTC. It codes for CASSPLLAGGLYEQYF. V is TRBV28 and J is TRBJ2-7; 12 positions agree with TRBD2. Germline values: CDR1 MDHEN, CDR2 SYDVKM. J lost 3 bases, V lost 5 bases, and 8 bases had no gene match. CDR3 size: 16 residues.

This chain uses TRBV27 with TRBJ2-7, with TRBD2 matching 11 bases. V gave up 5 bases and J gave up 2 bases; unmatched junction bases: 5. CDR1 and CDR2 (germline): MNHEY, SMNVEV (reference sequence). The CDR3 loop spans 15 amino acids. The CDR3 region is CASSPRLAGPYEQYF. The CDR3 nucleotides read TGTGCCAGCAGTCCTAGACTAGCGGGACCCTACGAGCAGTACTTC.

This clone was seen a few times. The gene calls are TRBV11-1 and TRBJ2-2; D is perhaps TRBD1 (5 bases). V was clipped by 4 bases and J by 9 bases, with 15 bases between them. This CDR3 has 14 residues. The germline gives CDR1 SGHAT, CDR2 FQDESV (reference sequence). The CDR3 DNA reads as TGTGCCAGCAGCTCCCAATCTCAGGACAGGGAGCTGTTTTTT. Its protein product is CASSSQSQDRELFF.

V gene TRBV28 combines with J gene TRBJ1-5; maybe TRBD1 (5 bases). Germline V gives CDR1 MDHEN, CDR2 SYDVKM. This CDR3 contains 15 residues. V gave up 8 bases and J gave up 1 base, with 15 bases separating them. This CDR3 is CASDSRSDSNQPQHF. The CDR3 nucleotides are TGTGCCAGCGACAGTCGGTCGGACAGCAATCAGCCCCAGCATTTT.

In this sample, this clone turned up once. The V and J genes are TRBV6-4 and TRBJ1-2; D is possibly TRBD1 (5 bases). The ends were cut back, 6 bases at V and 4 bases at J, with 15 bases in the middle. Germline V gene lookup returns CDR1 MRHNA and CDR2 SNTAGT. The CDR3 has 14 residues. For the CDR3, the DNA is TGTGCCAGCAGCGGGACTGCTCGTAGCTATGGCTACACCTTC. Its translation: CASSGTARSYGYTF.

This clone was counted between two and nine times. V usage is TRBV7-2 and J usage is TRBJ2-3; 11 bases are a match to TRBD2. From germline, CDR1 is SGHTA and CDR2 FQGNSA. This CDR3 has 16 residues. The V and J ends lost 5 bases and 6 bases, in that order; junction bases with no gene match: 10. CDR3 DNA sequence: TGTGCCAGCAGCCCTTTAGCGGGAGGGCGATCCGATACGCAGTATTTT. It specifies CASSPLAGGRSDTQYF.

The chain couples TRBV9 to TRBJ1-1; 7 bases are shared with TRBD1. The V gene's germline CDR1 is SGDLS and CDR2 YYNGEE. The CDR3 is 16 residues long. V was pared by 3 bases and J by 0 bases, with 8 bases of the junction left unmatched. This chain's CDR3 is CASSANRQGLNTEAFF. As DNA, the CDR3 is TGTGCCAGCAGCGCCAACAGACAGGGATTGAACACTGAAGCTTTCTTT.

The chain uses TRBV6-1 and TRBJ2-7; 9 bases are a match to TRBD2. Trimming at V came to 4 bases and at J to 4 bases, leaving 5 bases not matched to a gene. The CDR3 has 14 amino acids. The germline gives CDR1 MNHNS, CDR2 SASEGT. Here the CDR3 DNA reads TGTGCCAGCAGTGCCTGGACTAGCGCTTACGAGCAGTACTTC. It translates to CASSAWTSAYEQYF.